This TCR beta chain was observed in a study of blood T cell repertoires in COVID-19. In this sample, this clone turned up a few times. Here immunoSEQ multiplex PCR was the method, and the copy in TCRdb shows in-frame clones only, minus some. This sample has nearly 200,000 clones, with 65% to 85% found just once. The CDR3 has 15 amino acids. With 0 bases clipped from V and 10 bases from J, the junction kept 9 bases outside the gene matches. The germline V gene encodes CDR1 LGHNA and CDR2 YNFKEQ. The source material was PBMCs or T cells enriched from blood (not recorded which). The origin of this receptor is a man aged 40-55 years who had recovered from COVID-19. The rearrangement uses TRBV4-2 and TRBJ1-1; TRBD1 agrees at 9 bases. The CDR3 coding sequence is TGTGCCAGCAGCCAAGATCTTGGACAGGGGCAGAGAGCTTTCTTT. Translation: CASSQDLGQGQRAFF.